The clone carrying this T cell receptor beta chain was observed a single time. Its specificity is unknown. The sample is drawn from a study of shared clonotypes between healthy human individuals. Looking at the study overall: Each donor's CD4 naive and CD4 memory cells filled three plates apiece, CD8 naive two, and CD8 memory one.

Study-level results: Despite large depth, sorted-subset datasets appeared incompletely sequenced.

Naive CD4+ cells were CD45RA-selected; the remaining cells were memory. CDR1 SNHLY and CDR2 FYNNEI come from the germline V gene. Trimming stripped 6 bases from V and 4 bases from J, with 12 bases between. The CDR3 spans 14 residues. Researchers divided each subset's genomic DNA evenly across several immunoSEQ plates. Assay: immunoSEQ multiplex PCR; the TCRdb copy retains only in-frame clones and omits some. Among over 950,000 clones listed, 60% to 85% were seen once. This clonotype was obtained from a man between 18 and 29 years old in good health. Some clones in this sample may be carry-over from other donors' samples. The chain joins TRBV2 to TRBJ1-4; D is perhaps TRBD1 (5 bases). What was sequenced was memory CD4+ T cells from PBMCs. The subset is: CD45RA-negative fraction. The CDR3 DNA is TGTGCCAGCAGCGCCGGGACGGTTAATGAAAAACTGTTTTTT. This encodes CASSAGTVNEKLFF.